The rows below give T cell receptor beta chains drawn from one sample of a study of blood T cell repertoires in COVID-19. Sequenced by immunoSEQ multiplex PCR; TCRdb stores in-frame clones only, minus some. The table lists 55,000 to 65,000 clones, approximately 86% of them singletons. The sequenced sample consisted of peripheral blood. The source of these receptors is a human donor with acute or convalescent COVID-19. The donor label of this sample is uncertain. The CDR3 runs from the conserved cysteine through the conserved F or W. The order of the fields is clone size, V gene, J gene, D gene, CDR3 DNA, CDR3 protein. D genes are given only for firm matches. Clone size is given for some rows only: seen once, a few or many times, or a class if the clone is expanded.

>.|TRBV9|TRBJ2-6|TRBD2
TGTGCCAGCAGCGCGACTAGCGGCTCCTCTGGGGCCAACGTCCTGACTTTC
CASSATSGSSGANVLTF
>once|TRBV28|TRBJ1-2|TRBD1
TGTGCCAGCAGGGAGACAGGGAGTCCCTATGGCTACACCTTC
CASRETGSPYGYTF
>.|TRBV15|TRBJ2-5|TRBD1
TGTGCCACCAGCAGAGATGGGACAGGGTCGGGAGAGACCCAGTACTTC
CATSRDGTGSGETQYF
>.|TRBV10-3|TRBJ2-6|.
TGTGCCATCAGTGAGAGGGGGTTTTCTGGGGCCAACGTCCTGACTTTC
CAISERGFSGANVLTF
>.|TRBV7-9|TRBJ1-1|.
TGTGCCAGCAGCTTAGGCAGAGGGAACACTGAAGCTTTCTTT
CASSLGRGNTEAFF
>.|TRBV2|TRBJ2-1|.
TGTGCCAGCAGTAGGGTGAGGACAGTAGCCTACAATGAGCAGTTCTTC
CASSRVRTVAYNEQFF
>.|TRBV11-2|TRBJ2-5|.
TGTGCCAGCAGCTTGGGGCAAACCGGAGAGACCCAGTACTTC
CASSLGQTGETQYF
>.|TRBV7-2|TRBJ1-3|.
TGTGCCAGCAGCTTAGGGGCAGGGGCTGGAAACACCATATATTTT
CASSLGAGAGNTIYF
>.|TRBV3-1/TRBV3-2|TRBJ2-5|.
TGTGCCAGCAGCCAAGATGGCGGGGAGACCCAGTACTTC
CASSQDGGETQYF
>.|TRBV5-8|TRBJ2-3|TRBD2
TGTGCCAGCAGCTTTAGCGGGAGGGCCGCAGATACGCAGTATTTT
CASSFSGRAADTQYF
>.|TRBV21-1|TRBJ2-1|.
TGTGCCAGCAGCAAAGACCGGGACTCCAACAATGAGCAGTTCTTC
CASSKDRDSNNEQFF
>.|TRBV5-4|TRBJ2-1|TRBD2
TGTGCCAGCAGCTTGGGGGTAGCGGGATACAATGAGCAGTTCTTC
CASSLGVAGYNEQFF
>.|TRBV5-6|TRBJ1-5|TRBD1
TGTGCCAGCAGCTACCGGGACAGGGACTCTCAGCCCCAGCATTTT
CASSYRDRDSQPQHF
>.|TRBV7-2|TRBJ2-1|TRBD2
TGTGCCAGCAGCGCCTCAGCGGGGGGGTGGGATGAGCAGTTCTTC
CASSASAGGWDEQFF
>.|TRBV19|TRBJ2-1|TRBD2
TGTGCCAGTAGAGGCGGGAGGTCCTACAATGAGCAGTTCTTC
CASRGGRSYNEQFF
>.|TRBV24-1|TRBJ2-3|.
TGTGCCACCAGTGATTTGGCGGGGGCCGGCACAGATACGCAGTATTTT
CATSDLAGAGTDTQYF
>.|TRBV28|TRBJ1-2|.
TGTGCCAGCAGTTTACCCGGGGGGTACTATGGCTACACCTTC
CASSLPGGYYGYTF
>.|TRBV7-2|TRBJ1-6|.
TGTGCCAGCAGCTTAGGTCCAGGGCGTTCACCCCTCCACTTT
CASSLGPGRSPLHF
>once|TRBV10-3|TRBJ1-3|TRBD1
TGTGCCATCAGTGAGGGGACAGGGCCATCCTCTGGAAACACCATATATTTT
CAISEGTGPSSGNTIYF